Listed here is a single TCR beta chain. Germline V gene lookup returns CDR1 SGHTS and CDR2 YDEGEE. Trimming removed 4 bases from V and 2 bases from J, with 13 bases in between. The CDR3 has 15 amino acids. Under the authors' procedure: Reference gene primer amplification gave estimated nucleated cell counts. Data came from immunoSEQ multiplex PCR; TCRdb stores just in-frame clones and leaves some out. V and J calls and clone size are given by that table; D and trimming were obtained from the DNA. The sample holds 90,000 to 130,000 clones, around nine tenths seen once. The data are from a study of blood T cell repertoires in COVID-19. In the study overall: Samples representing acute and convalescent COVID-19 were sourced from the United States, Italy and Spain. T cells, B-cell-depleted T cells, or PBMCs supplied cDNA or gDNA.

The TCR sequence derives from a middle-aged man with acute or convalescent COVID-19. Sequencing used peripheral blood. The chain carries TRBV5-8 and TRBJ1-5; perhaps TRBD1 as D (6 bases). The CDR3 loop is CASSPDRKGNQPQHF. In DNA form, the CDR3 reads TGTGCCAGCAGCCCTGACAGGAAGGGCAATCAGCCCCAGCATTTT.